These T cell receptor beta chains were read from a single sample in a study of human T cells and chemical hapten exposure. One entry per CDR3 protein, called by TCRdb with MiXCR from the RACE reads. Counted here are about 69,000 distinct CDR3 sequences, over 9% occurring once; the ten biggest clones make up around 7%. Sequenced material: whole blood, taken in connection with sensitization to the hapten diphenylcyclopropenone (DPC). The receptors were sampled from a woman aged 45-65 years with alopecia areata. Some clones in this sample may be carry-over from other donors' samples. Both conserved end residues are part of each CDR3.

length: 13; V: TRBV29-1; J: TRBJ2-7; CDR3: CSPRKAVPYEQYF
length: 15; V: TRBV18; J: TRBJ2-3; CDR3: CASSPLATSTDTQYF
length: 13; V: TRBV18; J: TRBJ2-7; CDR3: CASSPRASYEQYF
length: 15; V: TRBV18; J: TRBJ1-1; CDR3: CASSPLGSLGTEAFF
length: 14; V: TRBV20-1; J: TRBJ2-7; CDR3: CSAPRGAGAYEQYF
length: 17; V: TRBV15; J: TRBJ2-1; CDR3: CATSRDLPAGPLNEQFF
length: 15; V: TRBV12-3/TRBV12-4; J: TRBJ2-7; CDR3: CASSLQGAISYEQYF
length: 17; V: TRBV19; J: TRBJ1-2; CDR3: CASSSPGRGQGNYGYTF
length: 16; V: TRBV28; J: TRBJ2-5; CDR3: CASSLTGQATQETQYF
length: 17; V: TRBV7-9; J: TRBJ2-6; CDR3: CASSQGQPSSGANVLTF
length: 16; V: TRBV29-1; J: TRBJ2-5; CDR3: CSVAGLAGGLQETQYF
length: 14; V: TRBV2; J: TRBJ2-5; CDR3: CASSEETRGETQYF
length: 15; V: TRBV7-9; J: TRBJ1-5; CDR3: CASSLEGGGNQPQHF
length: 14; V: TRBV6-5; J: TRBJ1-2; CDR3: CASSYMGPGYGYTF
length: 16; V: TRBV18; J: TRBJ2-3; CDR3: CASSPTRTGGTDTQYF
length: 13; V: TRBV29-1; J: TRBJ1-2; CDR3: CSVDRQGSYGYTF
length: 16; V: TRBV2; J: TRBJ1-1; CDR3: CASSDRPIGMDTEAFF
length: 15; V: TRBV16; J: TRBJ1-1; CDR3: CASSQPLVDLTEAFF
length: 14; V: TRBV5-1; J: TRBJ2-3; CDR3: CVSSLDVGTDTQYF
length: 16; V: TRBV11-2; J: TRBJ1-4; CDR3: CASSLVGGPTNEKLFF
length: 15; V: TRBV5-1; J: TRBJ1-2; CDR3: CASSYRTGGSYGYTF
length: 14; V: TRBV29-1; J: TRBJ2-7; CDR3: CSADPSGSGLEQYF
length: 16; V: TRBV7-9; J: TRBJ2-1; CDR3: CASSRRLAGSYNEQFF
length: 15; V: TRBV18; J: TRBJ2-5; CDR3: CASSPGSQAVKTQYF
length: 12; V: TRBV11-2; J: TRBJ2-3; CDR3: CASSLDLNTQYF
length: 15; V: TRBV19; J: TRBJ1-1; CDR3: CASFPRAEPRFEAFF
length: 15; V: TRBV3-1; J: TRBJ2-5; CDR3: CASSQKGQLQETQYF
length: 12; V: TRBV27; J: TRBJ1-6; CDR3: CASSSGVSPLHF
length: 13; V: TRBV29-1; J: TRBJ1-1; CDR3: CSVVGLRGTEAFF
length: 12; V: TRBV29-1; J: TRBJ2-1; CDR3: CSAGQGANEQFF
length: 15; V: TRBV19; J: TRBJ1-5; CDR3: CASTKTGGSNQPQHF
length: 15; V: TRBV6-6; J: TRBJ2-5; CDR3: CASRERLAVQETQYF
length: 13; V: TRBV7-9; J: TRBJ2-1; CDR3: CASSLNTANEQFF
length: 14; V: TRBV18; J: TRBJ1-3; CDR3: CASSQDISGNTIYF
length: 12; V: TRBV15; J: TRBJ2-5; CDR3: CATRFGAETQYF
length: 15; V: TRBV20-1; J: TRBJ2-2; CDR3: CSATVPGQDTGELFF
length: 13; V: TRBV20-1; J: TRBJ2-1; CDR3: CSATQSTRDEQFF
length: 15; V: TRBV10-3; J: TRBJ2-7; CDR3: CAISEGSGGHYEQYF
length: 14; V: TRBV29-1; J: TRBJ2-1; CDR3: CSVASGSSYNEQFF
length: 14; V: TRBV2; J: TRBJ1-1; CDR3: CASSGSRGNTEAFF
length: 15; V: TRBV5-4; J: TRBJ2-2; CDR3: CASSLSAEDTGELFF
length: 13; V: TRBV20-1; J: TRBJ1-6; CDR3: CSARTGANSPLHF
length: 14; V: TRBV5-6; J: TRBJ2-7; CDR3: CASSYGGSTYEQYF
length: 12; V: TRBV18; J: TRBJ1-2; CDR3: CASSPGGDGYTF
length: 17; V: TRBV7-9; J: TRBJ2-1; CDR3: CASSSGLAFGSYNEQFF
length: 11; V: TRBV5-1; J: TRBJ2-7; CDR3: CASSSTGEQYF
length: 15; V: TRBV2; J: TRBJ1-4; CDR3: CASSEDWTGNEKLFF
length: 13; V: TRBV7-8; J: TRBJ2-1; CDR3: CASSLVRTNEQFF